This T cell receptor beta chain was documented in a study of blood T cell repertoires in COVID-19. Across the study: In each case, the material was cDNA or gDNA derived from T cells, B-cell-depleted T cells, or PBMCs.

Germline V gene sequence: CDR1 LGHDT, CDR2 YNNKEL (reference sequence). CDR3 length equals 16 residues. Trimming shortened V by 1 base and J by 4 bases, and 16 bases separated the two germline ends. Per the study methods: Amplifying reference gene primers gave estimates of nucleated cell counts. TCRdb keeps only in-frame clones here, not all; method: immunoSEQ multiplex PCR. From that table come the V and J calls and clone size; the DNA was used to work out D and trimming. The sample carries 200,000 to 250,000 clones, about 84% recorded once. Participants reported their clinical history, and cohort assignment relied on those reports. Two consecutive negative NP/OP PCR tests, clearance, or resolved symptoms defined Cohort 3 recovery.

This chain joins TRBV3-1 (or the pseudogene TRBV3-2) and TRBJ2-5, with D hard to call. The clonotype originates from a woman between 50 and 59 years old who had recovered from COVID-19. The sample was PBMCs or T cells enriched from blood (not recorded which). The CDR3 loop is CASSQVMSVAGETQYF. In DNA form, the CDR3 reads TGTGCCAGCAGCCAAGTGATGAGTGTCGCCGGAGAGACCCAGTACTTC.